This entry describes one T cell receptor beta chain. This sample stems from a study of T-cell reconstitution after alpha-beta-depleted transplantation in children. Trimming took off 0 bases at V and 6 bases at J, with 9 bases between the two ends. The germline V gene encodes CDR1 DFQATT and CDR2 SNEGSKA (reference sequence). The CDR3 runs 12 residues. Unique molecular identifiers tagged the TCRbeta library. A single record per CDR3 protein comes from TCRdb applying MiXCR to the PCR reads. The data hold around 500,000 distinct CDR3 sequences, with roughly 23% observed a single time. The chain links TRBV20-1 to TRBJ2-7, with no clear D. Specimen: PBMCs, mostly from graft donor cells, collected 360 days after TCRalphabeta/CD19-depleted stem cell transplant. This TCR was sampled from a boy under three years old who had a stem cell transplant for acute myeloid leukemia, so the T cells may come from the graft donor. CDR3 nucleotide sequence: TGCAGTGCTAGAGAGGGGTTTCGCGAGCAGTACTTC. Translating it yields CSAREGFREQYF.